This TCR beta chain comes out of a study of blood T cell repertoires in COVID-19. Study in general: The United States, Italy and Spain supplied acute and convalescent COVID-19 samples.

Original processing notes: Counts of nucleated cells, estimated from reference gene primer amplification, were obtained. Sequencing was performed with immunoSEQ multiplex PCR; in TCRdb, only in-frame clones are kept and a portion is missing. V and J calls and clone size follow that table, whereas D and trimming were derived from the DNA. The table records some 93,000 clones, roughly 86% of them present only once. Germline V CDR1 and CDR2: MNHEY, SVGEGT. The CDR3 is made up of 15 amino acids. The V gene lost 2 bases and the J gene lost 0 bases, with 9 bases spanning the gap. Sequencing was performed on peripheral blood. J is TRBJ2-3 and V is TRBV6-2 or TRBV6-3; maybe TRBD1 (5 bases). The origin of this receptor is a man between 50 and 59 years old with acute or convalescent COVID-19. The CDR3 bases are TGTGCCAGCAGTTACACAGGAATTAGCACAGATACGCAGTATTTT. Translated, it gives CASSYTGISTDTQYF.